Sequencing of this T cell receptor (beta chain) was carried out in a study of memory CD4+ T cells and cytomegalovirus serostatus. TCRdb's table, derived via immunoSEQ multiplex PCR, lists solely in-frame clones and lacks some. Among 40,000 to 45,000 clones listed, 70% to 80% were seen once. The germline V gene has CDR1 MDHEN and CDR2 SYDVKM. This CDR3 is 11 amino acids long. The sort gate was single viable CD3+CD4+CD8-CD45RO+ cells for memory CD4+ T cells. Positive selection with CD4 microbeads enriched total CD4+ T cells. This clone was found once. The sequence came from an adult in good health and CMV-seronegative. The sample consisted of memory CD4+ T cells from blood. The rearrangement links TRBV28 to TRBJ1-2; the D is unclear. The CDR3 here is CATRNNYGYTF. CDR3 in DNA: TGTGCTACGAGAAATAACTATGGCTACACCTTC.